This TCR beta chain was captured in a study of CD4 T cells in relation to SARS-CoV-2 and coronaviruses. Clones were sequenced by immunoSEQ multiplex PCR, and TCRdb holds only the in-frame ones, with some missing. The data hold tens of thousands of clones, with roughly 73% observed a single time. To note about this clone: Its antigen remains unknown.

The CDR3 runs 14 residues. Germline lookup yields CDR1 SNHLY and CDR2 FYNNEI. Trimming shortened V by 1 base and J by 7 bases, and 11 bases separated the two germline ends. The unexposed donors gave CD4+ T cells in about 2010-2019, prior to COVID-19. Isolation of CD4+ T cells took place after nine to ten days in culture. This receptor was taken from a human donor in good health. Specimen: CD4+ T cells from PBMCs, cultured in vitro. The chain uses TRBV2 and TRBJ1-5; TRBD1 might be the D (5 bases). In DNA form, the CDR3 reads TGTGCCAGCAGTGAAGGAGGGGCCCGGCAGCCCCAGCATTTT. Translated, it gives CASSEGGARQPQHF. Full variable domain (rest looked up from reference TRBV2 and TRBJ1-5): EPEVTQTPSHQVTQMGQEVILRCVPISNHLYFYWYRQILGQKVEFLVSFYNNEISEKSEIFDDQFSVERPDGSNFTLKIRSTKLEDSAMYFCASSEGGARQPQHFGDGTRLSIL.